The rows below give T cell receptor beta chains drawn from one sample of a study of cytomegalovirus exposure and HLA in healthy donors. Sequencing used immunoSEQ multiplex PCR; TCRdb keeps in-frame clones, though not all of them. The table has over 150,000 clones, 65% to 85% seen once. The sample consisted of PBMCs. These receptors came from a woman between 50 and 59 years old in good health and CMV-seropositive. Each CDR3 is given with its conserved first and last residue. A D gene is named only where the DNA matches it firmly. The size field is filled for only some rows; it gives once, few, many or a size class.

TRBJ2-7 | TRBD1 | TRBV5-1 | . | CASSGAGGSSEQYF | TGCGCCAGCAGCGGAGCAGGGGGCTCAAGTGAGCAGTACTTC
TRBJ1-2 | . | TRBV5-5 | . | CASSPPGGRNYGYTF | TGTGCCAGCAGCCCCCCCGGGGGGAGGAACTATGGCTACACCTTC
TRBJ2-7 | TRBD1 | TRBV7-2 | . | CASSTPGTGGYEQYF | TGTGCCAGCAGCACCCCCGGGACAGGGGGTTACGAGCAGTACTTC
TRBJ1-2 | . | TRBV4-1 | . | CASSHPQVAPGGYTF | TGCGCCAGCAGCCACCCCCAGGTTGCCCCCGGTGGCTACACCTTC
TRBJ1-2 | . | TRBV18 | . | CASSATGTNYGYTF | TGTGCCAGCTCTGCGACGGGAACTAACTATGGCTACACCTTC
TRBJ2-7 | TRBD2 | TRBV4-3 | . | CASSQGGAGDGQYF | TGCGCCAGCAGCCAAGGGGGCGCGGGAGACGGGCAGTACTTC
TRBJ1-1 | . | TRBV9 | . | CASSALDPRGFNTEAFF | TGTGCCAGCAGCGCCCTAGACCCTAGGGGGTTCAACACTGAAGCTTTCTTT
TRBJ2-3 | . | TRBV2 | . | CASMQAGTQYF | TGTGCCAGCATGCAGGCAGGTACGCAGTATTTT
TRBJ2-3 | TRBD1 | TRBV5-4 | few | CASSVGTAPHRTDTQYF | TGTGCCAGCAGCGTCGGGACAGCGCCACACCGCACAGATACGCAGTATTTT
TRBJ1-1 | . | TRBV21-1 | . | CASSKAPRGRAEAFF | TGTGCCAGCAGCAAAGCCCCCCGCGGTCGGGCTGAAGCTTTCTTT
TRBJ2-7 | . | TRBV2 | . | CASTRAGYEQYF | TGTGCCAGCACGAGGGCTGGCTACGAGCAGTACTTC
TRBJ2-7 | TRBD1 | TRBV15 | . | CATSRVGGQGTYEQYF | TGTGCCACCAGCAGAGTGGGGGGACAGGGGACCTACGAGCAGTACTTC
TRBJ2-3 | . | TRBV10-3 | . | CAISVGGSSEGGRVTQYF | TGTGCCATCAGTGTGGGAGGTAGTAGCGAAGGTGGGCGAGTTACGCAGTATTTT
TRBJ2-7 | . | TRBV7-6 | . | CASSLGPSEQYF | TGTGCCAGCAGCTTAGGCCCGAGCGAGCAGTACTTC
TRBJ1-2 | . | TRBV4-3 | . | CASSQDDSYYGYTF | TGCGCCAGCAGCCAAGACGACAGCTACTATGGCTACACCTTC
TRBJ1-1 | TRBD1 | TRBV5-4 | . | CASSGGQGKTEAFF | TGTGCCAGCAGCGGGGGACAGGGAAAGACTGAAGCTTTCTTT
TRBJ1-5 | . | TRBV27 | . | CASSLWWLGGGNQPQHF | TGTGCCAGCAGTTTATGGTGGCTTGGGGGGGGCAATCAGCCCCAGCATTTT
TRBJ2-1 | . | TRBV5-1 | . | CASSLGQRDNEQFF | TGCGCCAGCAGCTTGGGACAACGCGACAATGAGCAGTTCTTC
TRBJ2-1 | . | TRBV7-6 | . | CASSLAGEQFF | TGTGCCAGCAGCTTGGCGGGTGAGCAGTTCTTC
TRBJ1-5 | . | TRBV5-8 | once | CASSPLLAGEQPQHF | TGTGCCAGCAGCCCCCTCCTTGCGGGGGAGCAGCCCCAGCATTTT
TRBJ1-4 | TRBD1 | TRBV5-1 | . | CASSLFTGARSNEKLFF | TGCGCCAGCAGCTTGTTTACAGGGGCGAGATCTAATGAAAAACTGTTTTTT
TRBJ2-1 | TRBD1 | TRBV9 | . | CASSGGQGNNEQFF | TGTGCCAGCAGCGGGGGACAGGGTAACAATGAGCAGTTCTTC
TRBJ2-1 | TRBD2 | TRBV5-1 | . | CASSLGSGGANEQFF | TGCGCCAGCAGCTTGGGTAGCGGGGGGGCCAATGAGCAGTTCTTC
TRBJ1-1 | TRBD1 | TRBV6-5 | . | CASSTSFGQGSKAFF | TGTGCCAGCAGTACCTCTTTTGGACAGGGTAGTAAAGCTTTCTTT
TRBJ1-1 | . | TRBV7-9 | . | CASSAPRRARKAFF | TGTGCCAGCAGCGCGCCGCGGAGGGCAAGGAAAGCTTTCTTT
TRBJ1-2 | . | TRBV11-2 | once | CASSLMTGQANYGYTF | TGTGCCAGCAGCTTAATGACAGGCCAGGCAAACTATGGCTACACCTTC
TRBJ1-5 | TRBD1 | TRBV27 | . | CASSPRTGGNKNQPQHF | TGTGCCAGCAGTCCACGGACAGGGGGCAACAAAAATCAGCCCCAGCATTTT
TRBJ1-6 | . | TRBV4-3 | . | CASSQDFKSSYNSPLHF | TGCGCCAGCAGCCAAGATTTCAAGAGCTCCTATAATTCACCCCTCCACTTT
TRBJ2-7 | TRBD1 | TRBV6-1 | once | CASKVGQGVSYEQYF | TGTGCCAGCAAGGTGGGACAGGGAGTTTCCTACGAGCAGTACTTC
TRBJ2-2 | TRBD1 | TRBV7-7 | . | CASSFEGALNTGELFF | TGTGCTAGCAGCTTTGAGGGGGCTTTAAACACCGGGGAGCTGTTTTTT
TRBJ1-1 | TRBD1 | TRBV29-1 | . | CSAPRQGVGEAFF | TGCAGCGCACCCAGACAGGGGGTTGGCGAAGCTTTCTTT
TRBJ2-5 | TRBD2 | TRBV11-2 | few | CASSLWSGGAQKTQYF | TGTGCCAGCAGCCTGTGGAGCGGGGGGGCTCAAAAGACCCAGTACTTC
TRBJ1-2 | TRBD1 | TRBV28 | . | CASSPPGTEPRGYTF | TGTGCCAGCAGCCCCCCAGGGACAGAGCCACGGGGCTACACCTTC
TRBJ1-5 | . | TRBV19 | few | CASSMWQISNQPQHF | TGTGCCAGTAGTATGTGGCAGATTAGCAATCAGCCCCAGCATTTT
TRBJ2-7 | . | TRBV4-1 | . | CASSQAPAPDYEQYF | TGCGCCAGCAGCCAAGCCCCCGCCCCAGACTACGAGCAGTACTTC
TRBJ1-1 | . | TRBV5-1 | . | CASSPPESNTEAFF | TGCGCCAGCAGCCCCCCCGAGTCGAACACTGAAGCTTTCTTT
TRBJ2-2 | TRBD1 | TRBV5-4 | . | CASSQGAGTHTGELFF | TGTGCCAGCAGCCAGGGGGCGGGGACCCACACCGGGGAGCTGTTTTTT
TRBJ1-1 | . | TRBV5-1 | . | CASSLVMREMNTEAFF | TGCGCCAGCAGCTTGGTTATGAGAGAAATGAACACTGAAGCTTTCTTT
TRBJ2-3 | . | TRBV30 | . | CAWSPRKGWADTQYF | TGTGCCTGGAGCCCCCGCAAGGGGTGGGCAGATACGCAGTATTTT
TRBJ2-1 | . | TRBV7-3 | . | CASSLNFYNEQFF | TGTGCCAGCAGCTTAAACTTCTACAATGAGCAGTTCTTC
TRBJ1-2 | . | TRBV4-1 | . | CASSQDYYGYTF | TGCGCCAGCAGCCAGGACTACTATGGCTACACCTTC
TRBJ2-4 | . | TRBV2 | . | CASSEEGKLGVAKNIQYF | TGTGCCAGCAGTGAAGAGGGCAAGCTGGGAGTAGCCAAAAACATTCAGTACTTC
TRBJ1-5 | TRBD1 | TRBV28 | few | CASSSGQGRNQPQHF | TGTGCCAGCAGTTCAGGACAGGGACGCAATCAGCCCCAGCATTTT
TRBJ2-7 | TRBD1 | TRBV7-2 | . | CASLGTGRDEQYF | TGTGCCAGCCTCGGGACAGGGCGGGACGAGCAGTACTTC
TRBJ2-4 | . | TRBV7-2 | . | CASSLGNSQYF | TGTGCCAGCAGCTTAGGGAACAGTCAGTACTTC
TRBJ2-5 | TRBD2 | TRBV5-4 | once | CASTSRSSGGGETQYF | TGTGCCAGCACCTCACGGTCCAGCGGGGGGGGAGAGACCCAGTACTTC
TRBJ2-1 | TRBD2 | TRBV28 | . | CASSLWSGRDRRFF | TGTGCCAGCAGTTTATGGAGCGGGAGGGATCGGCGGTTCTTC
TRBJ2-7 | TRBD1 | TRBV5-6 | once | CASSSPGQGSSYEQYF | TGTGCCAGCAGCTCTCCGGGACAGGGTAGCTCCTACGAGCAGTACTTC
TRBJ2-7 | TRBD2 | TRBV14 | . | CASSRQTSGGGEQYF | TGTGCCAGCAGCCGCCAAACTAGCGGAGGGGGCGAGCAGTACTTC
TRBJ1-1 | . | TRBV5-1 | . | CASSLGLLGTEAFF | TGCGCCAGCAGCCTGGGACTACTGGGGACTGAAGCTTTCTTT
TRBJ2-6 | . | TRBV4-3 | . | CASSQEADSSGANVLTF | TGCGCCAGCAGCCAAGAGGCAGACAGCTCTGGGGCCAACGTCCTGACTTTC
TRBJ1-2 | TRBD1 | TRBV15 | . | CATSRDPGQGYGYTF | TGTGCCACCAGCAGAGATCCGGGACAGGGGTATGGCTACACCTTC
TRBJ1-4 | TRBD1 | TRBV7-2 | . | CASSQRGTGVEKLFF | TGTGCCAGCAGCCAGAGGGGGACAGGGGTTGAAAAACTGTTTTTT
TRBJ2-5 | TRBD2 | TRBV13 | . | CASSLGLAGGPPNGQETQYF | TGTGCCAGCAGCTTAGGTCTAGCGGGAGGACCGCCCAACGGACAAGAGACCCAGTACTTC
TRBJ1-2 | . | TRBV6-6 | . | CASSYEGGYTF | TGTGCCAGCAGTTACGAGGGTGGCTACACCTTC
TRBJ1-1 | . | TRBV5-1 | . | CASSTDRAPTKNTEAFF | TGCGCCAGCAGCACGGACAGAGCGCCAACTAAGAACACTGAAGCTTTCTTT
TRBJ2-2 | TRBD1 | TRBV27 | once | CASGFGQGWTGELFF | TGTGCCAGCGGTTTCGGACAGGGGTGGACCGGGGAGCTGTTTTTT
TRBJ2-1 | . | TRBV6-5 | . | CASSYSRFQARHEQFF | TGTGCCAGCAGTTACTCGAGATTTCAGGCCCGGCATGAGCAGTTCTTC
TRBJ2-7 | . | TRBV11-2 | . | CASSAIRTGSTEQYF | TGTGCCAGCAGCGCGATCAGAACCGGGTCAACCGAGCAGTACTTC
TRBJ2-7 | . | TRBV5-4 | . | CASSSIGGYEQYF | TGTGCCAGCAGCTCAATCGGTGGCTACGAGCAGTACTTC